A single sample is the source of the 21 T cell receptor beta chains below, sequenced in a study of shared clonotypes between healthy human individuals. Profiling relied on immunoSEQ multiplex PCR, and the TCRdb table lists in-frame clones only, not all of them. The sample contains 950,000 to 1,300,000 clones, roughly 80% of which appear only once. Sequenced: memory CD4+ T cells sorted from blood. Stated subset: CD45RA-negative fraction. Every receptor here comes from a man between 18 and 29 years old in good health.

This clone was found once. V gene TRBV21-1 combines with J gene TRBJ1-3. TRBV21-1 corresponds to a pseudogene. The CDR3 consists of 14 residues. CDR3 coding DNA: TGTGCCAGCAGCAAAAGAATTTCCGGAAACACCATATATTTT. Translating gives CASSKRISGNTIYF.

V usage is TRBV2 and J usage is TRBJ2-6, with D uncertain. Deletions cut 1 base from V and 0 bases from J, with 7 bases between. Germline assignment: CDR1 SNHLY and CDR2 FYNNEI. This CDR3 contains 16 residues. CDR3 protein: CASSEGVISGANVLTF. CDR3 bases: TGTGCCAGCAGTGAAGGAGTGATCTCTGGGGCCAACGTCCTGACTTTC.

This clone was observed a few times. The chain couples TRBV28 to TRBJ2-7; TRBD1 matches 8 bases. With V trimmed by 10 bases and J by 5 bases, 7 bases remained unmatched. The CDR3 loop spans 12 amino acids. The V gene's germline CDR1 is MDHEN and CDR2 SYDVKM. As DNA, the CDR3 is TGTGCCACCTGGGACAGGCTCAACGAGCAGTACTTC. Protein sequence: CATWDRLNEQYF.

This clone has just a few counts. The rearrangement uses TRBV21-1 and TRBJ2-1. TRBV21-1 is a known pseudogene. The CDR3 totals 16 residues. The CDR3 here is CASSKRGAGSYNEQFF. The CDR3 nucleotides read TGTGCCAGCAGCAAAAGGGGGGCGGGGTCCTACAATGAGCAGTTCTTC.

V is TRBV28 and J is TRBJ2-5; TRBD2 is a possible D gene (6 bases). CDR1 and CDR2 from the germline V gene are MDHEN and SYDVKM. The CDR3 is 12 amino acids. With 6 bases removed from V and 4 bases from J, the gap between germline ends came to 9 bases. CDR3 nucleotides: TGTGCCAGCAGCCAGGGAGGAGAGACCCAGTACTTC. Its translation is CASSQGGETQYF.

The V call is TRBV4-1, the J call TRBJ2-3; TRBD1 matches 8 bases. Trimming at V came to 1 base and at J to 1 base, leaving 4 bases not matched to a gene. In germline, CDR1 is MGHRA, CDR2 YSYEKL. The CDR3 has 16 amino acids. The DNA for the CDR3 is TGCGCCAGCAGCCAAGCGGGCAGGGGGCGCACAGATACGCAGTATTTT. The encoded protein is CASSQAGRGRTDTQYF.

This chain joins TRBV5-1 and TRBJ1-2; tentatively, D is TRBD1 (6 bases). The CDR3 has 16 residues. Germline V gene data show CDR1 as SGHRS and CDR2 as YFSETQ. Trimming cost V 5 bases and J 2 bases, with 19 bases left between them. The CDR3: CASSYSGAGENYGYTF. CDR3 coding DNA: TGCGCCAGCAGTTACTCTGGGGCAGGGGAAAACTATGGCTACACCTTC.

This chain connects TRBV29-1 to TRBJ1-1, with D possibly matching TRBD1 (5 bases). V was pared by 3 bases and J by 9 bases, with 11 bases between. The CDR3 loop spans 11 amino acids. Germline V lookup: CDR1 SQVTM, CDR2 ANQGSEA. CDR3 nucleotides: TGCAGCGTTGATGGGGCGCCGCAAGCTTTCTTT. It is translated as CSVDGAPQAFF.

The rearrangement uses TRBV2 and TRBJ1-2; 7 bases map to TRBD1. The germline CDR1 and CDR2 sequences are SNHLY and FYNNEI. This CDR3 spans 14 amino acids. V dropped 7 bases and J dropped 10; count of bases not matched to a gene: 15. CDR3 amino acids: CASNKEGTAMDYTF. DNA of the CDR3: TGTGCCAGCAACAAGGAAGGGACAGCTATGGACTACACCTTC.

This clone appeared a few times. The chain recombines TRBV30 with TRBJ2-7; possibly TRBD2 for D (5 bases). The CDR3 contains 11 residues. Looked up from germline, CDR1 is GTSNPN and CDR2 is SVGIG (reference sequence). Trimming cost V 8 bases and J 3 bases, with 11 bases left between them. CDR3 amino acids: CARDEGYEQYF. The CDR3 bases are TGTGCCCGTGACGAGGGCTACGAGCAGTACTTC.

The J gene is TRBJ2-2, the V gene TRBV2; 9 bases fit TRBD2. The CDR3 runs to 15 residues. Per germline, CDR1 SNHLY and CDR2 FYNNEI. Trimming removed 6 bases from V and 4 bases from J; junction bases left unmatched: 6. CDR3 region: CASRVLAGATGELFF. CDR3 nucleotides: TGTGCCAGCAGGGTCTTAGCGGGAGCCACCGGGGAGCTGTTTTTT.

The rearrangement links TRBV5-6 to TRBJ1-2, with D possibly TRBD1 on 6 matching bases. The CDR3 runs to 15 residues. Germline loops: CDR1 SGHDT, CDR2 YYEEEE. Trimming removed 4 bases at V and 7 bases at J, with 20 bases between. CDR3 bases: TGTGCCAGCAGCAAATCAGGGGTGCCCCTATTTGGCTACACCTTC. Translation gives CASSKSGVPLFGYTF.

The chain combines TRBV15 with TRBJ1-5; no firm D call. V lost 3 bases, J lost 2 bases, and 23 bases lay in between. Per germline, CDR1 LNHNV and CDR2 YYDKDF (reference sequence). This CDR3 spans 19 amino acids. The CDR3 nucleotides read TGTGCCACCAGCAGCTTCCCAAGGGCAGCACCTCCTGGCAATCAGCCCCAGCATTTT. Translating it yields CATSSFPRAAPPGNQPQHF.

The J gene is TRBJ1-4, the V gene TRBV30, with 8 bases that match TRBD1. Trimming cost V 5 bases and J 4 bases; bases outside gene matches: 0. Germline V CDR1 and CDR2: GTSNPN, SVGIG (reference sequence). This CDR3 has 12 amino acids. CDR3: CAWDRGNEKLFF. The CDR3 nucleotides read TGTGCCTGGGACAGGGGTAATGAAAAACTGTTTTTT.

This chain uses TRBV6-5 with TRBJ2-2; D unclear. Germline CDR1 and CDR2: MNHEY and SVGAGI. Deletions cut 8 bases from V and 5 bases from J, with 12 bases between. This CDR3 contains 13 residues. This CDR3 is CASYERNTGELFF. The CDR3 region has the DNA TGTGCCAGCTACGAGAGGAATACCGGGGAGCTGTTTTTT.

The chain is built from TRBV19 and TRBJ2-1; the match to TRBD2 covers 11 bases. CDR1 and CDR2 from the germline V gene are LNHDA and SQIVND (reference sequence). This CDR3 contains 17 residues. V shed 6 bases, J shed 1 base, and the junction held 8 bases outside the gene matches. The CDR3 DNA reads as TGTGCCAGTAGCCCTGAGGGACTAGCGGAGTCCTACAATGAGCAGTTCTTC. Residues: CASSPEGLAESYNEQFF.

This clone was counted between two and nine times. The chain uses TRBV27 and TRBJ1-2, with 10 bases that match TRBD1. The CDR3 spans 15 residues. V trimming: 5 bases; J trimming: 4 bases; junction bases outside the gene matches: 7. The germline CDR1 and CDR2 sequences are MNHEY and SMNVEV (reference sequence). The CDR3 region is CASSPNRDRGYGYTF. The CDR3, as DNA: TGTGCCAGCAGTCCGAACCGGGACAGGGGCTATGGCTACACCTTC.

This chain joins TRBV25-1 and TRBJ1-6; D is uncertain. CDR1 is MGHDK, CDR2 SYGVNS, per germline. Deletions cut 4 bases from V and 0 bases from J, with 7 bases between. The length of the CDR3 is 15 residues. The CDR3, as DNA: TGTGCCAGCAGTGTAGGAAGCTCCTATAATTCACCCCTCCACTTT. This encodes CASSVGSSYNSPLHF.

The chain uses TRBV30 and TRBJ1-4, with a tentative D call TRBD1 (5 bases). Trimming took 1 base from V and 8 from J, leaving 17 bases between them. CDR3 length: 15 residues. From germline, CDR1 is GTSNPN and CDR2 SVGIG (reference sequence). The chain's CDR3 is CAWSDRPGGGEKLFF. The CDR3 DNA follows: TGTGCCTGGAGTGACCGACCGGGGGGAGGAGAAAAACTGTTTTTT.

The chain employs TRBV6-5 and TRBJ2-5, with TRBD2 matching over 8 bases. With the DNA end fitting TRBJ2-7 better, the J assignment may be wrong. Germline loops: CDR1 MNHEY, CDR2 SVGAGI. The CDR3 spans 14 residues. The CDR3 sequence is CASSYGGRTYEQYF. CDR3 nucleotide sequence: TGTGCCAGCAGTTACGGCGGGAGGACCTACGAGCAGTACTTC.

A word on this clone: The junction departs from the called germline gene at one end, perhaps through a read error. This sequence joins TRBV5-1 and TRBJ2-7; D gene unclear. The CDR3 extends over 14 amino acids. Germline CDR1 is SGHRS and CDR2 is YFSETQ. This chain's CDR3 is CASGFGGSVYEQYF. CDR3 DNA sequence: TGCGCCAGCGGCTTCGGTGGGTCCGTCTACGAGCAGTACTTC. The complete variable domain, with remaining parts taken from reference TRBV5-1 and TRBJ2-7, reads KAGVTQTPRYLIKTRGQQVTLSCSPISGHRSVSWYQQTPGQGLQFLFEYFSETQRNKGNFPGRFSGRQFSNSRSEMNVSTLELGDSALYLCASGFGGSVYEQYFGPGTRLTVT.